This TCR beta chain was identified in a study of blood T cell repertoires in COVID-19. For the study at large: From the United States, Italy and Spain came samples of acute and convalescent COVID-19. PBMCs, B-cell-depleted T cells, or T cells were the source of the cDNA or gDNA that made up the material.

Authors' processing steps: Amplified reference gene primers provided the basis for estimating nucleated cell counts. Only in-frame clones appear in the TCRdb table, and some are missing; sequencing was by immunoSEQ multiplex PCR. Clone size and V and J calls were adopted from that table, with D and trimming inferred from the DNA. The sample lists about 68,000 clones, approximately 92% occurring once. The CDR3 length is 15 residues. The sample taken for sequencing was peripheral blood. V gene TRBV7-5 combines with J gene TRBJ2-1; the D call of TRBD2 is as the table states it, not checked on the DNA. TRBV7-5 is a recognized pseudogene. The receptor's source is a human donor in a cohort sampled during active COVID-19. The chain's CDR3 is CVRSLLTLTYNEQFF. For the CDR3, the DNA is TGTGTCAGAAGCTTATTGACTTTAACCTACAATGAGCAGTTCTTC.